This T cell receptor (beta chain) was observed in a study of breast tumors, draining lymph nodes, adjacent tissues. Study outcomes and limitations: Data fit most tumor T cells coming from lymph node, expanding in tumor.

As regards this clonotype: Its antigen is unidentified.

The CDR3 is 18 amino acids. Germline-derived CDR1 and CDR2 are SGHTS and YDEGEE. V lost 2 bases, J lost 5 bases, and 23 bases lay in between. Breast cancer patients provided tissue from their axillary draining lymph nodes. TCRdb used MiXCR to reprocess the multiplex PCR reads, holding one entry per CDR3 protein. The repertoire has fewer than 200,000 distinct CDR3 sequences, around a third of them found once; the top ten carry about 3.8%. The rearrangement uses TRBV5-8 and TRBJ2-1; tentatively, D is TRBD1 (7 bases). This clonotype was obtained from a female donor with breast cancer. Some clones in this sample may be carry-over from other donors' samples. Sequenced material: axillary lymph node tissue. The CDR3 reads CASSLQAAGLRGHNEQFF. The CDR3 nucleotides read TGTGCCAGCAGCTTACAAGCGGCGGGGCTAAGGGGGCACAATGAGCAGTTCTTC.